What follows are 24 T cell receptor beta chains derived from one specimen sequenced in a study of beta chain features in type 1 diabetes. The investigators reverse transcribed all of the isolated RNA, so they sequenced expressed TCRB transcripts. Sequencing was performed with immunoSEQ multiplex PCR; in TCRdb, only in-frame clones are kept and a portion is missing. The table lists about 240,000 clones, about 30% of them singletons. Specimen: central memory CD4+ T cells from blood. These receptors came from a man in his thirties or forties in good health.

This clone was seen a handful of times. The chain employs TRBV30 and TRBJ2-3; D is unclear. The CDR3 is 12 residues long. Trimming took 0 bases from V and 10 from J, leaving 11 bases between them. Germline assignment: CDR1 GTSNPN and CDR2 SVGIG (reference sequence). The CDR3 DNA reads as TGTGCCTGGAGTGTAGCGATTGGGCCGCAGTATTTT. It encodes CAWSVAIGPQYF. Full variable domain (rest looked up from reference TRBV30 and TRBJ2-3): SQTIHQWPATLVQPVGSPLSLECTVEGTSNPNLYWYRQAAGRGLQLLFYSVGIGQISSEVPQNLSASRPQDRQFILSSKKLLLSDSGFYLCAWSVAIGPQYFGPGTRLTVL.

This chain joins TRBV15 and TRBJ1-5; weak D call: TRBD1 (6 bases). From germline, CDR1 is LNHNV and CDR2 YYDKDF (reference sequence). The CDR3 runs to 13 residues. Trimming stripped 0 bases from V and 15 bases from J, with 15 bases between. CDR3 amino acids: CATSRDGGDRRHF. DNA of the CDR3: TGTGCCACCAGCAGAGATGGAGGAGACAGGAGGCATTTT.

This clone appeared a single time. The chain couples TRBV7-6 to TRBJ2-7; D possibly corresponds to TRBD1 (7 bases). V lost 4 bases to trimming and J lost 5 bases, with 21 bases between them. The germline CDR1 and CDR2 sequences are SGHVS and FNYEAQ. CDR3 length: 16 amino acids. The CDR3: CASSSQRQGGSNEQYF. CDR3 DNA: TGTGCCAGCAGCTCCCAGCGGCAGGGGGGTAGCAACGAGCAGTACTTC.

A remark on this clone: This may be a read error, as it is one base from a much larger clone. The V gene is TRBV30, the J gene TRBJ2-1, with D perhaps TRBD2 (5 bases). The length of the CDR3 is 15 residues. The germline gives CDR1 GTSNPN, CDR2 SVGIG (reference sequence). Trimming removed 1 base at V and 0 bases at J, with 10 bases between. The CDR3 here is CAWSAAASSYNEQFF. The CDR3 bases are TGTGCCTGGAGTGCAGCGGCGAGCTCCTACAATGAGCAGTTCTTC.

This clone was observed a handful of times. This CDR3 is CAWSVAGVYEQYF. In DNA form, the CDR3 reads TGTGCCTGGAGTGTGGCCGGGGTCTACGAGCAGTACTTC. The chain couples TRBV30 to TRBJ2-7; D perhaps matches TRBD2 (5 bases). Trimming left V 0 bases short and J 3 bases short, with 9 bases between. The CDR3 length is 13 residues. CDR1 and CDR2 (germline): GTSNPN, SVGIG (reference sequence).

In the case of this clone: Other nucleotide sequences from this sample produce the same CDR3. The chain has TRBV19 and TRBJ2-3; TRBD1 matches at 8 bases. This CDR3 spans 13 amino acids. The germline V gene encodes CDR1 LNHDA and CDR2 SQIVND (reference sequence). After removal of 7 bases from V and 2 bases from J, the junction contained 2 bases not matched to a gene. CDR3 nucleotides: TGTGCCAGTACGGACAGGGCCACAGATACGCAGTATTTT. Translation gives CASTDRATDTQYF.

The chain links TRBV20-1 to TRBJ2-1, with no clear D. Trimming left V 3 bases short and J 8 bases short, with 8 bases between. Germline loops: CDR1 DFQATT, CDR2 SNEGSKA (reference sequence). CDR3 length: 11 residues. The CDR3 sequence is CSASSEYEQFF. Here the CDR3 DNA reads TGCAGTGCTAGTTCAGAGTATGAGCAGTTCTTC.

This clone was seen a single time. The V call is TRBV6-1, the J call TRBJ2-3, with D possibly TRBD1 on 5 matching bases. Germline CDR1 and CDR2: MNHNS and SASEGT. The CDR3 is 13 amino acids. V lost 4 bases, J lost 8 bases, and 13 bases lay in between. In DNA form, the CDR3 reads TGTGCCAGCAGTGCGGCCCGGCAGGGTACGCAGTATTTT. Protein sequence: CASSAARQGTQYF.

The gene calls are TRBV30 and TRBJ1-2; D is uncertain. The CDR3 is 14 residues long. Trimming removed 0 bases at V and 8 bases at J, with 16 bases between. Germline CDR1 GTSNPN, CDR2 SVGIG (reference sequence). The CDR3 loop is CAWSVDRVTEGYTF. CDR3 coding DNA: TGTGCCTGGAGTGTAGACCGGGTCACGGAGGGCTACACCTTC.

The J gene is TRBJ1-5, the V gene TRBV10-3, with D perhaps matching TRBD1 (5 bases). V was cut by 4 bases and J by 7 bases, with 14 bases left in between. The CDR3 runs 14 residues. Germline V gives CDR1 ENHRY, CDR2 SYGVKD. CDR3 amino acids: CAISGGVAGQPQHF. The CDR3 DNA reads TGTGCCATCAGTGGGGGGGTGGCTGGACAGCCCCAGCATTTT.

The chain carries TRBV4-3 and TRBJ2-3; D possibly uses TRBD1 or TRBD2 (5 bases each). CDR3 length equals 13 residues. The V gene's germline CDR1 is LGHNA and CDR2 YSLEER. V was clipped by 3 bases and J by 6 bases, with 10 bases between them. The DNA for the CDR3 is TGCGCCAGCAGCCAGAGGGACGGGGATACGCAGTATTTT. This sequence encodes CASSQRDGDTQYF.

The chain carries TRBV6-5 and TRBJ2-3; 8 bases map to TRBD2. The ends lost 2 bases at V and 4 bases at J; junction bases unmatched: 8. CDR1 is MNHEY, CDR2 SVGAGI, per germline. This CDR3 contains 16 residues. CDR3 in DNA: TGTGCCAGCAGTTACGCTTCGGGAGGGATCTCAGATACGCAGTATTTT. It is translated as CASSYASGGISDTQYF.

This clone was picked up a small number of times. V and J are TRBV29-1 and TRBJ2-1; D might be TRBD2 (5 bases). The CDR3 sequence is 14 residues long. V was pared by 5 bases and J by 0 bases, with 11 bases between. From germline, CDR1 is SQVTM and CDR2 ANQGSEA. CDR3 in DNA: TGCAGCGTTAGCCTTGGGAGCTCCTACAATGAGCAGTTCTTC. Encoded protein: CSVSLGSSYNEQFF.

The chain couples TRBV10-3 to TRBJ1-5; D might be TRBD1 (5 bases). The CDR3 length is 15 residues. The ends were cut back, 6 bases at V and 0 bases at J, with 12 bases in the middle. Germline CDR1 ENHRY, CDR2 SYGVKD. Here the CDR3 DNA reads TGTGCCATCAGCGCCCGGGACGGTAGCAATCAGCCCCAGCATTTT. Translated, it gives CAISARDGSNQPQHF.

This clone has only a few counts. The V gene is TRBV18, the J gene TRBJ2-7; D might be TRBD2 (5 bases). The CDR3 is 12 amino acids. Trimming took 1 base from V and 5 from J, leaving 6 bases between them. Germline V gives CDR1 KGHSH, CDR2 LQKENI. The CDR3 reads CASSPRRNEQYF. DNA of the CDR3: TGTGCCAGCTCACCACGGAGGAACGAGCAGTACTTC.

V gene TRBV30 combines with J gene TRBJ2-1, with TRBD2 matching over 12 bases. Germline V gene lookup returns CDR1 GTSNPN and CDR2 SVGIG (reference sequence). The CDR3 extends over 16 amino acids. Trimming removed 3 bases from V and 5 bases from J; junction bases left unmatched: 8. The CDR3 nucleotides are TGTGCCTGGAGCCCGACTAGCGGGAGAATCCACAATGAGCAGTTCTTC. This translates into CAWSPTSGRIHNEQFF.

The genes are TRBV30 and TRBJ1-1; D is ambiguous. Trimming took 4 bases from V and 0 from J, leaving 12 bases between them. This CDR3 has 14 residues. CDR1 is GTSNPN, CDR2 SVGIG, per germline (reference sequence). The CDR3 region is CAWTKRVMNTEAFF. The CDR3, as DNA: TGTGCCTGGACTAAAAGGGTCATGAACACTGAAGCTTTCTTT.

This clone has more than one count but fewer than ten. This sequence joins TRBV7-2 and TRBJ1-1, with a weak D call TRBD1 (6 bases). The CDR3 consists of 18 residues. CDR1 and CDR2 from the germline V gene are SGHTA and FQGNSA. V gave up 1 base and J gave up 2 bases, with 20 bases separating them. Here the CDR3 reads CASSLEVGGGRPNTEAFF. Here the CDR3 DNA reads TGTGCCAGCAGCTTAGAGGTGGGCGGGGGGCGTCCCAACACTGAAGCTTTCTTT.

The V gene is TRBV6-5, the J gene TRBJ2-1, with D uncertain. The germline V and J ends were trimmed by 6 bases and 2 bases, with 8 bases remaining between them. Germline V lookup: CDR1 MNHEY, CDR2 SVGAGI. The length of the CDR3 is 13 residues. In DNA form, the CDR3 reads TGTGCCAGCAGAATAGACACCTACAATGAGCAGTTCTTC. Translated, it gives CASRIDTYNEQFF.

The J gene is TRBJ1-2, the V gene TRBV29-1, with D maybe TRBD1 (5 bases). This CDR3 is built from 12 residues. V lost 6 bases, J lost 8 bases, and 16 bases lay in between. Germline V gives CDR1 SQVTM, CDR2 ANQGSEA. CDR3 DNA: TGCAGCGTAGGGGACCCCCGGCGGGGCTACACCTTC. Protein product: CSVGDPRRGYTF.

The sample holds many counts of this clone. The CDR3: CASSYGDQPQHF. The DNA of the CDR3 is TGTGCCAGCTCCTATGGAGATCAGCCCCAGCATTTT. The chain couples TRBV19 to TRBJ1-5; D remains ambiguous. CDR1 and CDR2 from the germline V gene are LNHDA and SQIVND (reference sequence). The V end was cut by 9 bases, the J end by 5 bases, with 11 bases between. This CDR3 comprises 12 residues. Based on the CDR3 plus reference TRBV19 and TRBJ1-5, the full variable domain is DGGITQSPKYLFRKEGQNVTLSCEQNLNHDAMYWYRQDPGQGLRLIYYSQIVNDFQKGDIAEGYSVSREKKESFPLTVTSAQKNPTAFYLCASSYGDQPQHFGDGTRLSIL.

This chain connects TRBV10-1 to TRBJ2-1; 7 nucleotides match TRBD1. Losses at the gene ends were 0 bases for V and 4 bases for J; bases not matched to a gene: 6. CDR3 length: 16 amino acids. CDR1 WNHNN and CDR2 SYGVQD come from the germline V gene (reference sequence). In nucleotides, the CDR3 is TGCGCCAGCAGTGAGTCGCCAGGGGGACAATACAATGAGCAGTTCTTC. Translation: CASSESPGGQYNEQFF.

A few counts support this clone. This chain connects TRBV29-1 to TRBJ1-1; no reliable D call. The CDR3 loop spans 12 amino acids. Per germline, CDR1 SQVTM and CDR2 ANQGSEA. Trimming cost V 6 bases and J 0 bases, with 8 bases left between them. Here the CDR3 reads CSVVAVNTEAFF. The CDR3, as DNA: TGCAGCGTCGTAGCGGTGAACACTGAAGCTTTCTTT.

In regard to this clone: This likely came from a read error, as a far larger clone is one base away. The same CDR3 can be traced to other DNA sequences in this sample. The chain joins TRBV29-1 to TRBJ2-5; TRBD2 agrees at 10 bases. The DNA end lines up better with TRBJ2-7; the J call may be wrong. The CDR3 sequence is 12 residues long. Germline values: CDR1 SQVTM, CDR2 ANQGSEA. CDR3 loop: CSVETSGYEQYF. The CDR3 DNA reads TGCAGCGTGGAGACTAGCGGGTACGAGCAGTACTTC.